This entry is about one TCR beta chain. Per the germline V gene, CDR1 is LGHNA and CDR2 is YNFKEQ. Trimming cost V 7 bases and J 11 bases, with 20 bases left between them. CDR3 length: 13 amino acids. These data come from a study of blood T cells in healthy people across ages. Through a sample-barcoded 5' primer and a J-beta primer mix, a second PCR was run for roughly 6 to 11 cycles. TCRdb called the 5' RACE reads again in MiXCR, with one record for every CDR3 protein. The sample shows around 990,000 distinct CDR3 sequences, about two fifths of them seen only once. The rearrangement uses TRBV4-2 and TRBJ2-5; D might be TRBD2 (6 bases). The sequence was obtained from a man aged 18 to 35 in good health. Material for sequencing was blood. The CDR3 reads CASTGWGGNEQYF. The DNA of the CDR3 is TGTGCCAGCACTGGGTGGGGCGGGAATGAGCAGTACTTC.